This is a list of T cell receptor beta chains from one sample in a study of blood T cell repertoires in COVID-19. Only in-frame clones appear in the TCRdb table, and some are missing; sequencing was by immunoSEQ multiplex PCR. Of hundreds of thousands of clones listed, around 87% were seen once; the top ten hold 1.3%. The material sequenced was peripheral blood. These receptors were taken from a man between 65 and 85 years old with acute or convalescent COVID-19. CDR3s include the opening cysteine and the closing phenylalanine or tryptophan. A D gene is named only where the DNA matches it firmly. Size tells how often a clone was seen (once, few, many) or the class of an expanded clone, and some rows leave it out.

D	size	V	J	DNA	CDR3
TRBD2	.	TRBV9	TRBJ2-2	TGTGCCAGCAGCGTGGCGACTAGCTTCCCCGGGGAGCTGTTTTTT	CASSVATSFPGELFF
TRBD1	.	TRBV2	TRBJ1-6	TGTGCCAGCAGTGAAGCGGGGACAGAGTACTCACCCCTCCACTTT	CASSEAGTEYSPLHF
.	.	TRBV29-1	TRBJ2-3	TGCAGCGTTGTCTCTAGTTTATTTTCAGATACGCAGTATTTT	CSVVSSLFSDTQYF
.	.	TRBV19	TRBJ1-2	TGTGCCAGTAGTAGAACAGGGTCCTTCGGCTATGGCTACACCTTC	CASSRTGSFGYGYTF
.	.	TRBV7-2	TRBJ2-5	TGTGCCAGCACCTACTCCCGTCAAGAGACCCAGTACTTC	CASTYSRQETQYF
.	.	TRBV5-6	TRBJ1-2	TGTGCCAGCAGCTTGGGAGGTGGCTACACCTTC	CASSLGGGYTF
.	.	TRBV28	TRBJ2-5	TGTGCCAGCAGCAACGAGGCCCAGTACTTC	CASSNEAQYF
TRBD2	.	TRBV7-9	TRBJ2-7	TGTGCCTCCTCTAGCGGGGGGGCGAACGAGCAGTACTTC	CASSSGGANEQYF
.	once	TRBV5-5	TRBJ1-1	TGTGCCAGCAGCTTGACTGATTCGGCTGAAGCTTTCTTT	CASSLTDSAEAFF
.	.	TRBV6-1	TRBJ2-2	TGTGCCAGCAGTGAACAAACCGGGACTAACACCGGGGAGCTGTTTTTT	CASSEQTGTNTGELFF
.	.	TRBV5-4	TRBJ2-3	TGTGCCAGCAGCTTGGGGGCTTCGAGCACAGATACGCAGTATTTT	CASSLGASSTDTQYF
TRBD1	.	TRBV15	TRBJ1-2	TGTGCCACCAGCAGAGACCGGACAGGGCCTAACTATGGCTACACCTTC	CATSRDRTGPNYGYTF
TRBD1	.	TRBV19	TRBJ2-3	TGTGCCAGTAGTACAAACAGGGGCGATCCGAACACAGATACGCAGTATTTT	CASSTNRGDPNTDTQYF
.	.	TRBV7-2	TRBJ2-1	TGTGCCAGCAGCTTAGTGCACTTATCCGGTGAGCAGTTCTTC	CASSLVHLSGEQFF
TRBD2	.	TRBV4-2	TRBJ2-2	TGTGCCAGCAGCCCAAGCGGGAGTCCCAACACCGGGGAGCTGTTTTTT	CASSPSGSPNTGELFF
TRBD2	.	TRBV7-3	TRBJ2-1	TGTGCCAGCAGCTCCGGGCGGGGGAATTACAATGAGCAGTTCTTC	CASSSGRGNYNEQFF
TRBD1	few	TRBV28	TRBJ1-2	TGTGCCAGCACCTCGGGAAGACAGGGTAACTATGGCTACACCTTC	CASTSGRQGNYGYTF
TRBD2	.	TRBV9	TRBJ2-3	TGTGCCAGCAGCGTAGGCGCTAGCGGGACAGATACGCAGTATTTT	CASSVGASGTDTQYF
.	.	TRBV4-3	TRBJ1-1	TGCGCCAGCAGCCAAGACCCCGCCGGGGGCACTGAAGCTTTCTTT	CASSQDPAGGTEAFF
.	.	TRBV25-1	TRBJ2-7	TGTGCCAGCAGTGAAAATACAGGCTACGAGCAGTACTTC	CASSENTGYEQYF
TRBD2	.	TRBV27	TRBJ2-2	TGCGGCGTCTCGAAGGGGCGGGGGGTCAACACCGGGGAGCTGTTTTTT	CGVSKGRGVNTGELFF
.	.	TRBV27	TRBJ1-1	TGTGCCAGCCGTTATACAGGGTTGGGCACTGAAGCTTTCTTT	CASRYTGLGTEAFF
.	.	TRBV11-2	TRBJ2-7	TGTGCCAGCAGCTTACTGCGATACGAGCAGTACTTC	CASSLLRYEQYF
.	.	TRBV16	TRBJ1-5	TGTGCCAGCAGCCAATCATCCAGGCACAATCAGCCCCAGCATTTT	CASSQSSRHNQPQHF
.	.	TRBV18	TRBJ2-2	TGTGCCAGCTCATCTACGATGAACACAGGAAAAAGGGAGCTGTTTTTT	CASSSTMNTGKRELFF
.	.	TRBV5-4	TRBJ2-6	TGTGCCAGCAGCTCTAAGACAGGAGCAATATCCTCTGGGGCCAACGTCCTGACTTTC	CASSSKTGAISSGANVLTF
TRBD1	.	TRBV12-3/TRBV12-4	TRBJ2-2	TGTGCCAGCAGGACGGGACAGGGAGGGGAGCTGTTTTTT	CASRTGQGGELFF
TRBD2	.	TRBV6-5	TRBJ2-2	TGTGCCAGCAGTTATGAGACTAGCGGGGGAAGCGGGGAGCTGTTTTTT	CASSYETSGGSGELFF